These 2 T cell receptor beta chains originate from one sample sequenced in a study of HIV-infected patients and healthy controls. cDNA was made from 500 ng RNA using alpha and beta constant primers. Using multiplexing indices, alpha and beta chain libraries were generated apart by chain-specific third strand synthesis. TCRdb redid the calling of the 5' RACE reads with MiXCR, one entry per CDR3 protein. The repertoire holds some 9,300 distinct CDR3 sequences, around 9.3% seen once, with over 15% in the top ten. The repertoire came from unfractionated whole blood and reflected all unsorted peripheral T cells. The starting material was blood, obtained before antiretroviral therapy. The receptors were gathered from an adult with HIV infection.

This clonotype was counted ten times or more. The rearrangement links TRBV4-1 to TRBJ2-1; D assignment may be TRBD1 or TRBD2 (5 bases each). Trimming removed 2 bases from V and 8 bases from J, with 16 bases in between. Germline assignment: CDR1 MGHRA and CDR2 YSYEKL. The CDR3 has 15 residues. The CDR3 reads CASSQHGTGVDEQFF. For the CDR3, the DNA is TGCGCCAGCAGCCAACACGGGACCGGAGTCGATGAGCAGTTCTTC.

This clonotype came up many times. The J gene is TRBJ2-5, the V gene TRBV20-1, with D perhaps being TRBD1 or TRBD2 (7 bases each). Per germline, CDR1 DFQATT and CDR2 SNEGSKA (reference sequence). Trimming left V 0 bases short and J 5 bases short, with 19 bases between. This CDR3 has 16 residues. The CDR3 is CSARDQGEGPRETQYF. CDR3 nucleotides: TGCAGTGCTAGAGATCAGGGGGAGGGCCCTCGGGAGACCCAGTACTTC.